This is a list of T cell receptor beta chains from one sample in a study of regulatory T cells in long-lasting Graves disease. MiXCR, applied by TCRdb to the multiplex PCR reads, yields one record per CDR3 protein. The sample contains 450,000 or so distinct CDR3 sequences, around 21% of which appear only once. The source was peripheral blood mononuclear cells (PBMCs), collected when the disease was refractory, from a patient treated with antithyroid drugs. These receptors were obtained from a female donor with Graves disease. CDR3s include the opening cysteine and the closing phenylalanine or tryptophan. The order of the fields is clone size, CDR3 length, J gene, V gene, D gene, CDR3 DNA, CDR3 protein. A D gene is named only where the DNA matches it firmly. Rows may omit the clone size; those that give it use once, few, many or a size class.

clone size: many
CDR3 length: 12
J gene: TRBJ2-2
V gene: TRBV28
D gene: NA
CDR3 DNA: TGTGCCACCCGTAGCGTGGACGGGGAGCTGTTTTTT
CDR3 protein: CATRSVDGELFF

clone size: many
CDR3 length: 16
J gene: TRBJ2-4
V gene: TRBV7-2
D gene: NA
CDR3 DNA: TGTGCCAGCAGCTTAGCGAGGGGACTAGCCAAAAACATTCAGTACTTC
CDR3 protein: CASSLARGLAKNIQYF

clone size: few
CDR3 length: 14
J gene: TRBJ2-7
V gene: TRBV3-1
D gene: NA
CDR3 DNA: TGTGCCAGCAGCCTCCGGGACAACCCCTACGAGCAGTACTTC
CDR3 protein: CASSLRDNPYEQYF

clone size: NA
CDR3 length: 13
J gene: TRBJ2-1
V gene: TRBV2
D gene: NA
CDR3 DNA: TGTGCCAGCAGACCGGTCGGGTACAATGAGCAGTTCTTC
CDR3 protein: CASRPVGYNEQFF

clone size: many
CDR3 length: 15
J gene: TRBJ2-7
V gene: TRBV7-2
D gene: TRBD2
CDR3 DNA: TGTGCCAGCAGCTTAGATAGCGGGATTTCTCACGAGCAGTACTTC
CDR3 protein: CASSLDSGISHEQYF

clone size: NA
CDR3 length: 16
J gene: TRBJ2-1
V gene: TRBV24-1
D gene: NA
CDR3 DNA: TGTGCCACCAGTGCCTTTGACTACGCGAAAAACAATGAGCAGTTCTTC
CDR3 protein: CATSAFDYAKNNEQFF

clone size: NA
CDR3 length: 22
J gene: TRBJ1-4
V gene: TRBV7-9
D gene: TRBD1
CDR3 DNA: TGTGCCAGCAGCTTAGCACCGGGAGGGTGGACAGGGGGCGCCGGGGATGGTGAAAAACTGTTTTTT
CDR3 protein: CASSLAPGGWTGGAGDGEKLFF

clone size: few
CDR3 length: 14
J gene: TRBJ2-7
V gene: TRBV20-1
D gene: TRBD2
CDR3 DNA: TGCAGTGCTAGAGATCCCGGGAGGGGGTGGGAGCAGTACTTC
CDR3 protein: CSARDPGRGWEQYF

clone size: few
CDR3 length: 15
J gene: TRBJ2-1
V gene: TRBV2
D gene: NA
CDR3 DNA: TGTGCCAGCAGAACAGGGACGAGCTCCTACAATGAGCAGTTCTTC
CDR3 protein: CASRTGTSSYNEQFF

clone size: NA
CDR3 length: 13
J gene: TRBJ1-2
V gene: TRBV4-1
D gene: NA
CDR3 DNA: TGCGCCAGCAGCCCAAGGGTAAATTATGGCTACACCTTC
CDR3 protein: CASSPRVNYGYTF

clone size: many
CDR3 length: 19
J gene: TRBJ2-6
V gene: TRBV6-1
D gene: TRBD1
CDR3 DNA: TGTGCCAGCAGAAGTAGAGTCGGACAGGGGGTTTCTGGGGCCAACGTCCTGACTTTC
CDR3 protein: CASRSRVGQGVSGANVLTF

clone size: many
CDR3 length: 14
J gene: TRBJ2-7
V gene: TRBV27
D gene: NA
CDR3 DNA: TGTGCCAGCAGTTTATACGGGGTCCTACACGAGCAGTACTTC
CDR3 protein: CASSLYGVLHEQYF

clone size: few
CDR3 length: 14
J gene: TRBJ1-1
V gene: TRBV5-1
D gene: NA
CDR3 DNA: TGCGCCAGCAGCTGGTCCCGCTGGGACACTGAAGCTTTCTTT
CDR3 protein: CASSWSRWDTEAFF

clone size: many
CDR3 length: 14
J gene: TRBJ2-7
V gene: TRBV11-2
D gene: TRBD1
CDR3 DNA: TGTGCCAGCAGCTTAGATCCGGGCGTGACAGGGGTGTACTTC
CDR3 protein: CASSLDPGVTGVYF

clone size: NA
CDR3 length: 15
J gene: TRBJ1-2
V gene: TRBV7-2
D gene: NA
CDR3 DNA: TGTGCCAGCAGCTTAGATGGGGACGAAAGTTTGGACTACACCTTC
CDR3 protein: CASSLDGDESLDYTF

clone size: many
CDR3 length: 17
J gene: TRBJ2-7
V gene: TRBV6-2/TRBV6-3
D gene: TRBD2
CDR3 DNA: TGTGCCAGCAGTTACTCTCGGACTAGCGGGAGTCCTTACGAGCAGTACTTC
CDR3 protein: CASSYSRTSGSPYEQYF

clone size: NA
CDR3 length: 15
J gene: TRBJ2-2
V gene: TRBV20-1
D gene: TRBD1
CDR3 DNA: TGCAGTGCTAGAGAAGGGACAGGACTCACCGGGGAGCTGTTTTTT
CDR3 protein: CSAREGTGLTGELFF

clone size: few
CDR3 length: 14
J gene: TRBJ2-7
V gene: TRBV28
D gene: NA
CDR3 DNA: TGTGCCAGCAGTTTAAGGCCCGGCCTCTACGAGCAGTACTTC
CDR3 protein: CASSLRPGLYEQYF

clone size: NA
CDR3 length: 11
J gene: TRBJ2-1
V gene: TRBV28
D gene: NA
CDR3 DNA: TGTGGATCACAGGCATTCGGTGAGCAGTTCTTC
CDR3 protein: CGSQAFGEQFF

clone size: NA
CDR3 length: 10
J gene: TRBJ2-3
V gene: TRBV2
D gene: NA
CDR3 DNA: TGTGCCAGCAGTCCCGACACTCTGTATTTT
CDR3 protein: CASSPDTLYF

clone size: few
CDR3 length: 14
J gene: TRBJ2-2
V gene: TRBV6-2/TRBV6-3
D gene: NA
CDR3 DNA: TGTGCCAGCAGTCACAGGGACTCCACCGGGGAGCTGTTTTTT
CDR3 protein: CASSHRDSTGELFF

clone size: many
CDR3 length: 15
J gene: TRBJ2-2
V gene: TRBV30
D gene: NA
CDR3 DNA: TGTGCCTGGGAAACGGACGAGGGCCCACCGGGGGAGCTGTTTTTT
CDR3 protein: CAWETDEGPPGELFF

clone size: many
CDR3 length: 16
J gene: TRBJ2-7
V gene: TRBV6-5
D gene: TRBD1
CDR3 DNA: TGTGCCAGCAGTTACCAGACAGGGCCCGGAGGCTACGAGCAGTACTTC
CDR3 protein: CASSYQTGPGGYEQYF

clone size: NA
CDR3 length: 13
J gene: TRBJ1-1
V gene: TRBV6-1
D gene: NA
CDR3 DNA: TGTGCCAGCAGGATCAGGGAGGGCACTGAAGCTTTCTTT
CDR3 protein: CASRIREGTEAFF

clone size: many
CDR3 length: 16
J gene: TRBJ1-4
V gene: TRBV18
D gene: NA
CDR3 DNA: TGTGCCAGCTCACCGCCGGGTATTGCAACTAATGAAAAACTGTTTTTT
CDR3 protein: CASSPPGIATNEKLFF

clone size: NA
CDR3 length: 17
J gene: TRBJ2-2
V gene: TRBV9
D gene: TRBD2
CDR3 DNA: TGTGCCAGCAGCCCGCTATTGGCGGGAGTGGGGACCGGGGAGCTGTTTTTT
CDR3 protein: CASSPLLAGVGTGELFF

clone size: NA
CDR3 length: 17
J gene: TRBJ2-5
V gene: TRBV5-8
D gene: TRBD2
CDR3 DNA: TGTGCCAGCAGCTTGGGCCCCAGCGGGGCCGAGGGAGAGACCCAGTACTTC
CDR3 protein: CASSLGPSGAEGETQYF